This T cell receptor beta chain was identified in a study of vaccination effects on CD4 cells after COVID-19. General study points: Late in the post-vaccination period, infection-induced and vaccine-induced clones underwent marked clonal contraction. Convalescent patients were few in the study, and early post-infection timepoints were absent. Cross-reaction with common cold coronaviruses was seen in only 1 of 255 vaccine-induced clones from healthy vaccinees.

V lost 5 bases and J lost 6, with 16 bases in between. CDR3 size: 14 residues. CDR1 and CDR2 from the germline V gene are MNHEY and SVGEGT. Under the ViraFEST assay, PBMC were stimulated with viral peptide pools so that antigen-specific CD4+ T cells expanded. Sequencing was performed afterwards. Once cultured for under 11 days, the cells underwent separation to obtain CD4+ T cells. Having tested negative for nucleocapsid antibodies, the vaccine recipients showed no prior SARS-CoV-2 infection. Every well got around 1.9 million PBMC, which were grown with 8.5 to 10 IU/ml IL-2 and about 10 ug/ml peptides. Comments on this clone: No antigen is known for it.

Method: immunoSEQ multiplex PCR; TCRdb's copy keeps in-frame clones and lacks some. The sample records tens of thousands of clones, roughly four fifths being singletons. This specimen was CD4+ T cells from PBMCs cultured with HCoV-NL63 spike peptides, taken before COVID-19 vaccination. The sequence was obtained from a human donor who received a COVID-19 vaccine. This chain links TRBV6-2 or TRBV6-3 with TRBJ1-1, with D tentatively TRBD1 (5 bases). CDR3 nucleotide sequence: TGTGCCAGCAGTCGAAATAATCAGGGATCTGAAGCTTTCTTT. Translating gives CASSRNNQGSEAFF.